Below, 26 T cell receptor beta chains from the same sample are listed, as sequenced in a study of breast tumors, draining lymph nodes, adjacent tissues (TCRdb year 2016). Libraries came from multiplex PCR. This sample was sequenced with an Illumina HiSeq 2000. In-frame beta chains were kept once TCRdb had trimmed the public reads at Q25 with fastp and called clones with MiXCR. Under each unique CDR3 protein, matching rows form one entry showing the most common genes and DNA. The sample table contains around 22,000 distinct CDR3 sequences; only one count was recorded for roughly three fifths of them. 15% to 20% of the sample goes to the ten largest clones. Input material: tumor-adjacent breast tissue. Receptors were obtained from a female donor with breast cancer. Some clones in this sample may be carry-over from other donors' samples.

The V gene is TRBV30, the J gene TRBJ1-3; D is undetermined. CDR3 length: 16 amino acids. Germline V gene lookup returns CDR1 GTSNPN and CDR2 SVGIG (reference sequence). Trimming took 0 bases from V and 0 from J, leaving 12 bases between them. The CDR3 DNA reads TGTGCCTGGAGTGTACCTGGACTGAGCTCTGGAAACACCATATATTTT. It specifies CAWSVPGLSSGNTIYF.

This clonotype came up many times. CDR3: CASSERAGGSYNEQFF. In DNA, the CDR3 is TGTGCCAGCAGTGAACGGGCGGGGGGGAGTTACAATGAGCAGTTCTTC. The J gene is TRBJ2-1, the V gene TRBV6-1; TRBD2 matches at 9 bases. V lost 2 bases to trimming and J lost 4 bases; unmatched junction nucleotides: 6. Germline V CDR1 and CDR2: MNHNS, SASEGT. The CDR3 contains 16 residues.

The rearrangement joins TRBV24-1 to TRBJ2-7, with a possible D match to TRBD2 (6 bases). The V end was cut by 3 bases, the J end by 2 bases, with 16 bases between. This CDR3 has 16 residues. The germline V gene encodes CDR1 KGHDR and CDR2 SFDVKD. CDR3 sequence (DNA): TGTGCCACCAGTGATCCTCAGGGACTTAAGCCCTACGAGCAGTACTTC. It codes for CATSDPQGLKPYEQYF.

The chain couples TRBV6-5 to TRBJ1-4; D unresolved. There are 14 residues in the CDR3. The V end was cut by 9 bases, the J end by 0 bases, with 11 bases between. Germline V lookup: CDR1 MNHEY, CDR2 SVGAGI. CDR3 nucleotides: TGTGCCAGTAGTATTGGGGCAACTAATGAAAAACTGTTTTTT. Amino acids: CASSIGATNEKLFF.

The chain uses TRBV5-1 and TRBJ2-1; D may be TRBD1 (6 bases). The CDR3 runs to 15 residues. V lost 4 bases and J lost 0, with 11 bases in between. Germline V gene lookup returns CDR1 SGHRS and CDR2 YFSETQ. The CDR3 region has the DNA TGCGCCAGCAGCCCACAGGGAAGCTCCTACAATGAGCAGTTCTTC. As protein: CASSPQGSSYNEQFF.

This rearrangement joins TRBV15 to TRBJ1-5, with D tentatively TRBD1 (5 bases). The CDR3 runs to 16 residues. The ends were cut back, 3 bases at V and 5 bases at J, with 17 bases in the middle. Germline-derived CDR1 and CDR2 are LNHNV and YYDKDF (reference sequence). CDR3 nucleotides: TGTGCCACCAGCAGTGAGGATAGGACAACCGATCAGCCCCAGCATTTT. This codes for CATSSEDRTTDQPQHF.

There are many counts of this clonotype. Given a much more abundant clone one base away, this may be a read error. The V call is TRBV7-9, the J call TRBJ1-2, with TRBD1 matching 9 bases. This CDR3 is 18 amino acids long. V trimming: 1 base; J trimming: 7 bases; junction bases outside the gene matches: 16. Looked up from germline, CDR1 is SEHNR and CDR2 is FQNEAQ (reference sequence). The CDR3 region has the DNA TGTGCCAGCAGCTTAGTGGGCGGGACAGGGACTCTCTTTCCTGGCTACACCTTC. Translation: CASSLVGGTGTLFPGYTF. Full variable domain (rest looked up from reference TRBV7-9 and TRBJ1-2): DTGVSQNPRHKITKRGQNVTFRCDPISEHNRLYWYRQTLGQGPEFLTYFQNEAQLEKSRLLSDRFSAERPKGSFSTLEIQRTEQGDSAMYLCASSLVGGTGTLFPGYTFGSGTRLTVV.

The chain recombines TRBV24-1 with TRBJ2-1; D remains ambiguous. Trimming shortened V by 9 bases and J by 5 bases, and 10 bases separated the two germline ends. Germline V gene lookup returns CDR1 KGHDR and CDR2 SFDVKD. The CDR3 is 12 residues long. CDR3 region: CATAYSNNEQFF. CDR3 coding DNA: TGTGCCACCGCCTACAGTAACAATGAGCAGTTCTTC.

The CDR3 loop reads CASSLRPDQPQHF. The CDR3 DNA sequence: TGTGCCAGCAGCCTCAGACCGGATCAGCCCCAGCATTTT. The chain joins TRBV7-9 to TRBJ1-5; no firm D call. Looked up from germline, CDR1 is SEHNR and CDR2 is FQNEAQ (reference sequence). The CDR3 length is 13 residues. V was shortened by 5 bases and J by 5 bases, with 10 bases between the two germline ends.

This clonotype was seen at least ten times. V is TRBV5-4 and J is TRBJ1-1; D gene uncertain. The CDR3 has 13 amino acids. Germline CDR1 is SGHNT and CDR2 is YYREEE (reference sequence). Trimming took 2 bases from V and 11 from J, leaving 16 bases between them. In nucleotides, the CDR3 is TGTGCCAGCAGCTTTGAGCCCTATTCTACGGCTTTCTTT. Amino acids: CASSFEPYSTAFF.

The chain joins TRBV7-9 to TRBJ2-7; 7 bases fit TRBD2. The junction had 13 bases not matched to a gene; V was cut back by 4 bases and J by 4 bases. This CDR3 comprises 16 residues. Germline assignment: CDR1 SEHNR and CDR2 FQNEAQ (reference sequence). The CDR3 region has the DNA TGTGCCAGCAGCTCCTACGCCGGGGGGAGAAGGTACGAGCAGTACTTC. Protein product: CASSSYAGGRRYEQYF.

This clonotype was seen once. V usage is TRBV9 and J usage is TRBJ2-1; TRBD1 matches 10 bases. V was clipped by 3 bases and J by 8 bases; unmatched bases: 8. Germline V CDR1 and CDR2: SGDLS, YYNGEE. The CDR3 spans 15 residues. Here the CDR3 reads CASSAGQGRQDEQFF. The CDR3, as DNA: TGTGCCAGCAGCGCGGGACAGGGGCGCCAGGATGAGCAGTTCTTC.

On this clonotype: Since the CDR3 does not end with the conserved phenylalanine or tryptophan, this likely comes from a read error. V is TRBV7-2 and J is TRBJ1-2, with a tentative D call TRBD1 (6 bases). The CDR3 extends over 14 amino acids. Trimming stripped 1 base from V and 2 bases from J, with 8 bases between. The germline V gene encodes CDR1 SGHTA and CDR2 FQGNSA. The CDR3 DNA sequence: TGTGCCAGCAGCTTAGAGGGGGTAAACTATGGCTACACCCTC. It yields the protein CASSLEGVNYGYTL.

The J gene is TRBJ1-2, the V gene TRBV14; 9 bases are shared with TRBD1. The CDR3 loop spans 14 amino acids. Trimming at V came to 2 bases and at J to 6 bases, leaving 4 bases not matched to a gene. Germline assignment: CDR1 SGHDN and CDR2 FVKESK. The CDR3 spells CASSQSGQGHGYTF. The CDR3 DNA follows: TGTGCCAGCAGCCAAAGTGGACAGGGGCATGGCTACACCTTC.

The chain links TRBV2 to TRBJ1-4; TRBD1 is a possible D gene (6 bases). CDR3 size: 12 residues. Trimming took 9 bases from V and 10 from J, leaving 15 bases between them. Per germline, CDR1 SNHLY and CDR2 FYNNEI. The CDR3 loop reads CARGIEGGKLFF. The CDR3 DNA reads TGTGCCAGAGGGATCGAGGGGGGAAAACTGTTTTTT.

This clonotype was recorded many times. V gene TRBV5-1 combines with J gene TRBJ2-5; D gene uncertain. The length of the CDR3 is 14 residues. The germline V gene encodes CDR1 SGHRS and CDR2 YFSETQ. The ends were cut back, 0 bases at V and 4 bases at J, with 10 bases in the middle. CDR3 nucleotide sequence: TGCGCCAGCAGCTTGGGGGCTAGACGAGAGACCCAGTACTTC. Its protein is CASSLGARRETQYF.

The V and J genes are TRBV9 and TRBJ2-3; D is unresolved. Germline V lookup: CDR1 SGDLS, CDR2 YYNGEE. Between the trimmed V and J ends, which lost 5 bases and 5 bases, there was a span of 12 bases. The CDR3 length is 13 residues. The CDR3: CASSTQWEDTQYF. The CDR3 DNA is TGTGCCAGCAGTACTCAGTGGGAAGATACGCAGTATTTT.

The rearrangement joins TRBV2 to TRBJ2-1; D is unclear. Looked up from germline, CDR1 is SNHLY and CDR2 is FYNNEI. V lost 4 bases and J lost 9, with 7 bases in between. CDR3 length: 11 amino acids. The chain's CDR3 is CASSVMSEQFF. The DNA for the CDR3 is TGTGCCAGCAGTGTAATGAGTGAGCAGTTCTTC.

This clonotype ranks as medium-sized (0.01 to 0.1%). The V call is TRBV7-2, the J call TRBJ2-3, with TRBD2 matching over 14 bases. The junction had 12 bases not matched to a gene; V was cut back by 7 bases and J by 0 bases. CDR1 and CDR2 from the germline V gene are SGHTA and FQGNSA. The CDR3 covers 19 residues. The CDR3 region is CASKEGTSGRRLSTDTQYF. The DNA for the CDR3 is TGTGCCAGCAAAGAAGGGACTAGCGGGAGACGGCTTAGCACAGATACGCAGTATTTT.

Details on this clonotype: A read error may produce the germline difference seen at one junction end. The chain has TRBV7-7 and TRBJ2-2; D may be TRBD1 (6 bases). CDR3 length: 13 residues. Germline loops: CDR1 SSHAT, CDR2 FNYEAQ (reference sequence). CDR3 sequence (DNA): TGTGCTAGCAGCCCACAGGGCACCGGGGAGCTGTTTTTT. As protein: CASSPQGTGELFF.

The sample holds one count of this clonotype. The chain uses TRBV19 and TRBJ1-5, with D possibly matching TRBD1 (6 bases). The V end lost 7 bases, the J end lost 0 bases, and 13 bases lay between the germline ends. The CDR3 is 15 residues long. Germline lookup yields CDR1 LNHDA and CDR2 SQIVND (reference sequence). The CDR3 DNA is TGTGCCAGTACCCCCGGACAGTATAGCAATCAGCCCCAGCATTTT. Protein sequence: CASTPGQYSNQPQHF. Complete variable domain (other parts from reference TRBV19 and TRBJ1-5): DGGITQSPKYLFRKEGQNVTLSCEQNLNHDAMYWYRQDPGQGLRLIYYSQIVNDFQKGDIAEGYSVSREKKESFPLTVTSAQKNPTAFYLCASTPGQYSNQPQHFGDGTRLSIL.

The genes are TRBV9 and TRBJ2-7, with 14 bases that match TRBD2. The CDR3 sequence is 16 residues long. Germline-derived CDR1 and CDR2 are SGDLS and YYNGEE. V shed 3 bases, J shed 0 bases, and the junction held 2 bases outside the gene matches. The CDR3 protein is CASSDGLAGGSYEQYF. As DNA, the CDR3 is TGTGCCAGCAGCGATGGACTAGCGGGGGGCTCCTACGAGCAGTACTTC. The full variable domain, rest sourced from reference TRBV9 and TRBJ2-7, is DSGVTQTPKHLITATGQRVTLRCSPRSGDLSVYWYQQSLDQGLQFLIQYYNGEERAKGNILERFSAQQFPDLHSELNLSSLELGDSALYFCASSDGLAGGSYEQYFGPGTRLTVT.

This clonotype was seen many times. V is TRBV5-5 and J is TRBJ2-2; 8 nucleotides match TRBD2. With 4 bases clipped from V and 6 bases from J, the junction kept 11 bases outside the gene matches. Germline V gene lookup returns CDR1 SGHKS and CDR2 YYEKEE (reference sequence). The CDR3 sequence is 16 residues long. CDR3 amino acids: CASSQEGTAGAGELFF. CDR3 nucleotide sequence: TGTGCCAGCAGCCAGGAGGGAACAGCGGGGGCCGGGGAGCTGTTTTTT.

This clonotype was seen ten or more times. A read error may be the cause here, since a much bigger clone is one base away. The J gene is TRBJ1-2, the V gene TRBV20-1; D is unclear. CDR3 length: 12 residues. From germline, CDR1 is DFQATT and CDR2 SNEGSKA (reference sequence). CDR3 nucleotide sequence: TGCAGTGCTATAATTCTAGGGTATGGCTCCACCTTC. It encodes CSAIILGYGSTF.

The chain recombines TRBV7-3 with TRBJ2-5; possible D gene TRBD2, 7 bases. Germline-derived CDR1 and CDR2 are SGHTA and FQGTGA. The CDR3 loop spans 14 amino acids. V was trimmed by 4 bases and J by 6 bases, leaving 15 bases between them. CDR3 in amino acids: CASSSGGGGQTQYF. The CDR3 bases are TGTGCCAGCAGCTCGGGGGGAGGGGGACAGACCCAGTACTTC.

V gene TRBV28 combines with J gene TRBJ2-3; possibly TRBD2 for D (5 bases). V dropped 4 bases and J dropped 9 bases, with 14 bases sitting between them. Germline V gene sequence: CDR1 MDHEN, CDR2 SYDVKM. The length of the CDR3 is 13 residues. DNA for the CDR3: TGTGCCAGCAGTTGGAACAACGAGGGCACGCAGTATTTT. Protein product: CASSWNNEGTQYF.